A single sample gave rise to the 4 T cell receptor beta chains below, sequenced in a study of post-analysis software for immune sequencing data. Their target antigens are unknown. Every TCR beta cDNA library bore unique molecular identifiers. TCRdb reprocessed the PCR reads via MiXCR and lists one record per CDR3 protein. The table has 600,000 to 700,000 distinct CDR3 sequences, 59% seen once. Whole-study findings and limits: Higher frequency in patients than in controls was seen for five TRBV segments, with TRBV5-6, TRBV5-1 and TRBV20-1 among them.

Sequencing was done on a sample of blood. The receptors stem from a girl aged 2 to 9 with multiple sclerosis.

This chain uses TRBV18 with TRBJ2-7, with D maybe TRBD1 (5 bases). Gene TRBJ2-4 matches the end of the DNA better, so the J call may be wrong. Germline-derived CDR1 and CDR2 are KGHSH and LQKENI. This CDR3 is 14 amino acids long. The CDR3 coding sequence is TGTGCCAGCTCACCAATATCTGGCAGGGACATTCAGTACTTC. Translated: CASSPISGRDIQYF.

V and J are TRBV3-1 and TRBJ2-1; 8 positions match TRBD2. V lost 4 bases, J lost 6 bases, and 5 bases stayed unmatched. This CDR3 region has 14 residues. Germline CDR1 LGHDT, CDR2 YNNKEL (reference sequence). This CDR3 is CASSPSGQSNEQFF. DNA of the CDR3: TGTGCCAGCAGCCCTAGCGGGCAGAGCAATGAGCAGTTCTTC.

CDR3 sequence: CASSLARGLLSSYNEQFF. CDR3 nucleotide sequence: TGTGCCAGCAGCTTAGCCAGGGGGCTATTGAGCTCCTACAATGAGCAGTTCTTC. The rearrangement joins TRBV7-9 to TRBJ2-1; 8 positions match TRBD1. The trim removed 0 bases at V and 0 bases at J, leaving 7 bases unmatched. This CDR3 comprises 18 residues. CDR1 and CDR2 (germline): SEHNR, FQNEAQ (reference sequence).

CDR3 residues: CAWGQGGMPQHF. The DNA of the CDR3 is TGTGCCTGGGGACAGGGAGGAATGCCCCAGCATTTT. This chain uses TRBV30 with TRBJ1-5, with 8 bases lining up with TRBD1. The length of the CDR3 is 12 residues. The germline V gene has CDR1 GTSNPN and CDR2 SVGIG (reference sequence). V dropped 5 bases and J dropped 9; count of bases not matched to a gene: 6. The full variable domain, with the rest looked up from reference TRBV30 and TRBJ1-5, is SQTIHQWPATLVQPVGSPLSLECTVEGTSNPNLYWYRQAAGRGLQLLFYSVGIGQISSEVPQNLSASRPQDRQFILSSKKLLLSDSGFYLCAWGQGGMPQHFGDGTRLSIL.